This T cell receptor (beta chain) originates from a study of preoperative IRX-2 immunotherapy in early breast cancer. Regarding treatment: preoperative locoregional IRX-2 cytokine immunotherapy. Preoperative locoregional IRX-2 cytokine immunotherapy was tested in the phase Ib source study. Here immunoSEQ multiplex PCR was the method, and the copy in TCRdb shows in-frame clones only, minus some. The sample holds 25,000 or so clones, around 87% seen once. This receptor was identified in a human donor with breast cancer. The specimen was tumor tissue, collected after IRX-2 immunotherapy.

The CDR3 loop reads CASSPPSRGRSPLHF. The CDR3 DNA reads as TGTGCCAGCTCACCACCGTCCAGGGGTAGATCACCCCTCCACTTT. J is TRBJ1-6 and V is TRBV18; weak D call: TRBD1 (6 bases). Per the germline V gene, CDR1 is KGHSH and CDR2 is LQKENI. The V end lost 0 bases, the J end lost 10 bases, and 13 bases lay between the germline ends. The CDR3 sequence is 15 residues long.